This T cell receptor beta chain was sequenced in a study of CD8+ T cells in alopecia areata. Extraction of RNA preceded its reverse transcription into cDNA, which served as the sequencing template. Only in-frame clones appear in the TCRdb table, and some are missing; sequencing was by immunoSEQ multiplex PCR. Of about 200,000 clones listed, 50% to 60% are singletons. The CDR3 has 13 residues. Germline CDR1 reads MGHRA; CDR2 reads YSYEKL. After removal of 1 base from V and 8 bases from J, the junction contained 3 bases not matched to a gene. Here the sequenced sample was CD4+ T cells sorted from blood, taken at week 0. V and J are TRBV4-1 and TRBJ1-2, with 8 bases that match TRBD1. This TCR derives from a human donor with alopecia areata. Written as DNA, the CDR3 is TGCGCCAGCAGCCAAGCCGGACAGGGAGGCTACACCTTC. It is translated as CASSQAGQGGYTF.